This T cell receptor (beta chain) was sequenced for a study of T cells in Graves' hyperthyroidism and ophthalmopathy. Pregnant or lactating patients were excluded, as were those with uncontrolled infection or other autoimmune disease. This clonotype was seen a handful of times. Its antigen remains unidentified. Trimming cost V 3 bases and J 2 bases, with 17 bases left between them. This CDR3 is built from 16 residues. The germline CDR1 and CDR2 sequences are SGHTA and FQGNSA. Notes on the study in general: Blood also held most thyroid clonotypes expanded beyond 0.001.

Researchers amplified the TCR beta CDR3 regions from RNA transcripts. The HTBI primer set served for first-round RT-PCR of the TCR CDR3. One entry per CDR3 protein, called by TCRdb with MiXCR from the multiplex PCR reads. The repertoire has hundreds of thousands of distinct CDR3 sequences, about 45% of them found once; the top ten carry about 7.2%. Sample: peripheral blood or thyroid tissue (not recorded which). The clonotype comes from an adult man with Graves' disease, either hyperthyroidism or ophthalmopathy (not recorded which). This chain uses TRBV7-2 with TRBJ2-7, with D unresolved. The chain's CDR3 is CASSLAPHQAAYEQYF. In DNA, the CDR3 is TGTGCCAGCAGCTTGGCCCCGCACCAGGCAGCCTACGAGCAGTACTTC.